The clone carrying this TCR beta chain was detected only once. The CDR3 has 15 residues. V lost 0 bases to trimming and J lost 0 bases, with 10 bases between them. CDR1 and CDR2 (germline): SGHRS, YFSETQ. These data belong to a study of beta chain features in type 1 diabetes. On the study more broadly: No age, gender or cell yield differences were seen between patients and healthy donors.

All of the isolated RNA was reverse transcribed, so expressed TCRB transcripts were sequenced. Data came from immunoSEQ multiplex PCR; TCRdb stores just in-frame clones and leaves some out. The sample has tens of thousands of clones; roughly 30% are singletons. Sequences were obtained from stem cell memory CD4+ T cells from blood. This rearrangement joins TRBV5-1 to TRBJ2-7; no firm D call. The clonotype was recovered from a woman aged 18-30 years in good health. This CDR3 is CASSLAESSSYEQYF. The CDR3 bases are TGCGCCAGCAGCTTGGCGGAGTCGAGCTCCTACGAGCAGTACTTC.